This note documents a single T cell receptor beta chain sequence. V lost 6 bases and J lost 8; bases outside the gene matches: 6. Germline assignment: CDR1 KGHSH and CDR2 LQKENI. This CDR3 has 15 amino acids. The entry originates in a study of blood T cell repertoires in COVID-19. As for the study in general: There were acute and convalescent COVID-19 samples, and they came from the United States, Italy and Spain.

Recovered status in Cohort 3 required two negative PCRs, clearance, or symptom resolution. Original analysis: Reference gene primer amplification yielded estimated nucleated cell counts. Data came from immunoSEQ multiplex PCR; TCRdb stores just in-frame clones and leaves some out. V, J and clone size reflect that table, while D and trimming were determined from the DNA. The sample includes 150,000 to 250,000 clones, 65% to 90% of them seen just once. The sequencing sample was made of PBMCs or T cells enriched from blood (not recorded which). The V and J genes are TRBV18 and TRBJ2-1, with 14 positions matching TRBD2. This clonotype was obtained from a middle-aged man who had recovered from COVID-19. Here the CDR3 reads CASSPGTSGSDEQFF. CDR3 coding DNA: TGTGCCAGCTCTCCCGGGACTAGCGGGAGCGATGAGCAGTTCTTC.